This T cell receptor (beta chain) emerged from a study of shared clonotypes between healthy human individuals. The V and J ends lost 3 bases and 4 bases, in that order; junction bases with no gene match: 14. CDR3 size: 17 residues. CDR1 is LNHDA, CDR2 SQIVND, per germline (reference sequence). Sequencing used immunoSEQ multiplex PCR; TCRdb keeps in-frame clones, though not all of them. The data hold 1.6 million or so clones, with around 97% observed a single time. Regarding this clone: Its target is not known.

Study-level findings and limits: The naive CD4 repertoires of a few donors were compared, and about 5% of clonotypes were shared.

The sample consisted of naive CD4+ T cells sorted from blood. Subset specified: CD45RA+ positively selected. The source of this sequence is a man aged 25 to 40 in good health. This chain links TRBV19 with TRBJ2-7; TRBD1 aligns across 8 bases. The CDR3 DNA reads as TGTGCCAGTAGTATGCGGACAGGGCGTGCTTATTTTTACGAGCAGTACTTC. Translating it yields CASSMRTGRAYFYEQYF.